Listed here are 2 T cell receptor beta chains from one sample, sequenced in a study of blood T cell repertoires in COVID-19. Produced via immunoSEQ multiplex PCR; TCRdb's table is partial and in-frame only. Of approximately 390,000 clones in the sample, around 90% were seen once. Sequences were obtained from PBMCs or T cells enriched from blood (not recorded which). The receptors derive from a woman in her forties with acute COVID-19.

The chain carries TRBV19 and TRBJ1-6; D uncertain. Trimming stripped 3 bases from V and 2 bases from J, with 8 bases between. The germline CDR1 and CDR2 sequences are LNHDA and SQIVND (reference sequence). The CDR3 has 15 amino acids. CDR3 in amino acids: CASSIQEPYNSPLHF. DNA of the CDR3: TGTGCCAGTAGTATTCAGGAACCCTATAATTCACCCCTCCACTTT.

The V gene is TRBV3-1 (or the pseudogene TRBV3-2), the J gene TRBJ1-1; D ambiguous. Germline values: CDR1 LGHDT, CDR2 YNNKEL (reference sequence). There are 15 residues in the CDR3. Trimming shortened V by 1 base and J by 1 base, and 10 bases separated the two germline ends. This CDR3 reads CASSQGTLPNTEAFF. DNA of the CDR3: TGTGCCAGCAGCCAAGGGACTTTGCCGAACACTGAAGCTTTCTTT.